This T cell receptor (beta chain) was identified in a study of cytomegalovirus exposure and HLA in healthy donors. Study summary: A later analysis reported the approximately 120 validation repertoires used the same platform as the roughly 700 first-cohort repertoires. Study-wide results and caveats: The classifier was said to identify cytomegalovirus status with high specificity and sensitivity.

Some clones are missing from TCRdb's copy, which holds only in-frame ones; the method was immunoSEQ multiplex PCR. The sample comprises approximately 230,000 clones, approximately 84% of which are singletons, and 12% rests with the top ten. Comment on this clone: Its target is not known.

CDR1 is SGDLS, CDR2 YYNGEE, per germline. V gave up 0 bases and J gave up 8 bases, with 17 bases separating them. The CDR3 has 15 amino acids. Input material: PBMCs. The origin of this receptor is a man aged 18 to 29 in good health and CMV-seropositive. J is TRBJ1-1 and V is TRBV9, with D uncertain. The CDR3 loop is CASSVDWIGNREAFF. The CDR3 region has the DNA TGTGCCAGCAGCGTAGACTGGATTGGGAATCGAGAAGCTTTCTTT.